This is a list of T cell receptor beta chains from one sample in a study of blood T cell repertoires in COVID-19. TCRdb keeps only in-frame clones here, not all; method: immunoSEQ multiplex PCR. The sample holds some 420,000 clones, approximately 90% seen once. Material for sequencing was PBMCs or T cells enriched from blood (not recorded which). All receptors derive from a man under 40 who had recovered from COVID-19. CDR3s include the opening cysteine and the closing phenylalanine or tryptophan. Fields, in order: D gene, V gene, clone size, J gene, CDR3 DNA, CDR3 protein. The D gene is left open where the match is weak. Size is omitted from some rows. Given values are once, few, many or a class for expanded clones.

TRBD1	TRBV5-1	-	TRBJ2-2	TGCGCCAGCAGGTCTCAGGGGGCTAACACCGGGGAGCTGTTTTTT	CASRSQGANTGELFF
TRBD1	TRBV10-1	-	TRBJ1-2	TGCGCCAGCAGTCCGGACAGGGACTATGGCTACACCTTC	CASSPDRDYGYTF
-	TRBV12-5	-	TRBJ2-3	TGTGCTAGTGCCCCTTTCACAGATACGCAGTATTTT	CASAPFTDTQYF
TRBD1	TRBV5-4	-	TRBJ2-7	TGTGCCAGCAGCCAGGACAGGGGTACCTACGAGCAGTACTTC	CASSQDRGTYEQYF
TRBD1	TRBV24-1	-	TRBJ2-3	TGTGCCACCACGGGACAGGGGACAGATACGCAGTATTTT	CATTGQGTDTQYF
-	TRBV18	-	TRBJ2-7	TGTGCCAGCTCACCGGTGGGCGGGGTTTCCTACGAGCAGTACTTC	CASSPVGGVSYEQYF
TRBD1	TRBV19	-	TRBJ1-5	TGTGCCAGCAAGGGACAGTTAAATCAGCCCCAGCATTTT	CASKGQLNQPQHF
TRBD1	TRBV20-1	few	TRBJ1-2	TGCAGTGCGAGCAGGGGGGATGGCTACACCTTC	CSASRGDGYTF
TRBD2	TRBV6-1	-	TRBJ2-3	TGTGCCAGCAGTGTGGGGGCTAGCGGGAGGAGGGATACGCAGTATTTT	CASSVGASGRRDTQYF
TRBD2	TRBV5-5	-	TRBJ2-3	TGTGCCACCAGGGTGGGGGGGTACACAGATACGCAGTATTTT	CATRVGGYTDTQYF
-	TRBV5-4	-	TRBJ2-7	TGTGCCAGCCAACAAGGGGTACACGAGCAGTACTTC	CASQQGVHEQYF
-	TRBV11-3	-	TRBJ1-1	TGTGCCAGCAGCTTTAGCAGGAACACTGAAGCTTTCTTT	CASSFSRNTEAFF
-	TRBV7-3	-	TRBJ2-3	TGTGCCAGCAGCTTAGGGACTGACGGGGATACGCAGTATTTT	CASSLGTDGDTQYF
TRBD1	TRBV7-6	-	TRBJ1-1	TGTGCCAGCAGCTTAGGGACAGGTTTTATGAACACTGAAGCTTTCTTT	CASSLGTGFMNTEAFF
TRBD1	TRBV12-5	-	TRBJ1-1	TGTGCTAGTGGTTGGCTGACAGGGGGGAACACTGAAGCTTTCTTT	CASGWLTGGNTEAFF
-	TRBV6-1	-	TRBJ2-7	TGTGCCAGCAGTGACACAGGGTCCTACGAGCAGTACTTC	CASSDTGSYEQYF
-	TRBV2	-	TRBJ1-4	TGTGCCAGCACGACAGGCCTCGGCGAAAAACTGTTTTTT	CASTTGLGEKLFF
-	TRBV11-2	once	TRBJ2-4	TGTGCCAGCAGCTCGGAATCTGGACAGTTAAACATTCAGTACTTC	CASSSESGQLNIQYF
-	TRBV18	-	TRBJ2-5	TGTGCCAGCCTCTACGGGAACGGACCCCAAGAGACCCAGTACTTC	CASLYGNGPQETQYF
TRBD1	TRBV6-5	-	TRBJ1-5	TGTGCCAGCGACGGACAGGGAGAACAGCCCCAGCATTTT	CASDGQGEQPQHF
-	TRBV29-1	-	TRBJ1-2	TGCAGCGTTGAAGCGGGAGGGATAGGCTACACCTTC	CSVEAGGIGYTF
-	TRBV2	-	TRBJ1-1	TGTGCCAGCAGTCGTACAGGGACAACACTAGAAGCTTTCTTT	CASSRTGTTLEAFF
-	TRBV5-1	-	TRBJ2-5	TGCGCCAGCAGCTTGAGTAGGTTAACGGGCGGACTGGAGACCCAGTACTTC	CASSLSRLTGGLETQYF
TRBD1	TRBV29-1	-	TRBJ1-2	TGCAGCGTTAACCAGGGGGCGGGTAGTGGCTACACCTTC	CSVNQGAGSGYTF
-	TRBV5-1	-	TRBJ1-6	TGCGCCAGCAGCCTCCAGGGTATATTGGACTCACCCCTCCACTTT	CASSLQGILDSPLHF
TRBD1	TRBV5-1	few	TRBJ2-1	TGCGCCAGCAGCGAAAACAGGGGTTTCGATGAGCAGTTCTTC	CASSENRGFDEQFF
-	TRBV27	-	TRBJ2-7	TGTGCCAGCAGCCCGTGGGGCAGGGAGCAGTACTTC	CASSPWGREQYF
TRBD1	TRBV5-1	-	TRBJ1-4	TGCGCCAGCAGCTTGGCAAAGGCAGGGGGAATTCCTTCTAATGAAAAACTGTTTTTT	CASSLAKAGGIPSNEKLFF
-	TRBV7-8	-	TRBJ1-1	TGTGCCAGCAGCTTAAGCGAATTGAACACTGAAGCTTTCTTT	CASSLSELNTEAFF
-	TRBV6-5	-	TRBJ1-5	TGTGCCAGCAGCCCGACCGGAGAGCAGCCCCAGCATTTT	CASSPTGEQPQHF
-	TRBV5-1	-	TRBJ2-5	TGCGCCAGCAGCTTTCAGGAAGAGACCCAGTACTTC	CASSFQEETQYF
-	TRBV4-1	-	TRBJ1-5	TGCGCCAGCAGACTCGGGCCCGGGGATCAGCCCCAGCATTTT	CASRLGPGDQPQHF
-	TRBV5-1	-	TRBJ1-2	TGCGCCAGCAGCTTAGGCGGAGACTATGGCTACACCTTC	CASSLGGDYGYTF
TRBD1	TRBV4-2	-	TRBJ2-5	TGTGCCAGCAGCCAAGGGACAGGGGGCCGGGAGACCCAGTACTTC	CASSQGTGGRETQYF
TRBD2	TRBV11-2	-	TRBJ2-7	TGTGCCAGCAGCCTACTGCCGATAGCGGGAACCTACGAGCAGTACTTC	CASSLLPIAGTYEQYF
-	TRBV4-1	-	TRBJ1-1	TGCGCCAGCAGCCCACACAGTATGAACACTGAAGCTTTCTTT	CASSPHSMNTEAFF
-	TRBV7-2	-	TRBJ1-5	TGTGCCAGCAGCTTAGGGGGGGGCAGGGATGCCCAGCCCCAGCATTTT	CASSLGGGRDAQPQHF